This TCR beta chain comes out of a study of human T cells and chemical hapten exposure. Study at large: Sensitization was performed using 2% DPC on a 2 cm by 2 cm upper inner arm skin site.

Time point indicated: patch test 2, 6 weeks after DPC sensitization. Treatment given: therapeutic diphenylcyclopropenone sensitization with weekly scalp DPC. Study-level findings and limits: Large CDR3 similarity clusters arose significantly more often from expanded TCRs than from controls.

The V segment lost 3 bases and the J segment 6 bases; nucleotides outside the gene matches: 4. The germline CDR1 and CDR2 sequences are SGHAT and FQNNGV. This CDR3 has 15 residues. TCRdb reanalysed the RACE reads using MiXCR and keeps one entry per CDR3 protein. The data contain about 73,000 distinct CDR3 sequences, 8.5% of them singletons. This clonotype was observed many times. Antigen: not known. The source was whole blood, collected in connection with sensitization to the hapten diphenylcyclopropenone (DPC). This TCR was sampled from a woman between 50 and 59 years old with alopecia areata. Some clones in this sample may be carry-over from other donors' samples. This chain joins TRBV11-2 and TRBJ1-6; TRBD1 matches 8 bases. The CDR3 DNA follows: TGTGCCAGCAGCTTCGGACAGGGAGTTAATTCACCCCTCCACTTT. Protein product: CASSFGQGVNSPLHF.